These T cell receptor beta chains were read from a single sample in a study of identical twins. TCRdb processed the 5' RACE reads anew with MiXCR; each CDR3 protein has one entry. Among around 1.7 million distinct CDR3 sequences listed, less than 40% were seen once. The sequenced sample was cord blood. The receptor set was obtained from a newborn girl in good health. Both conserved end residues are part of each CDR3. The D gene is left open where the match is weak. The size of a clone is reported for some rows only, either as once, few or many, or as a class for expanded clones.

many	TRBD1	TRBV28	TRBJ2-7	TGTGCCAGCAGTTTTGCCCTGACAGGGAGATACGAGCAGTACTTC	CASSFALTGRYEQYF
few	TRBD2	TRBV5-6	TRBJ2-3	TGTGCCAGCAGCTTGGGTCTCGGACTAGCGGGGGGGCCAGGCACAGATACGCAGTATTTT	CASSLGLGLAGGPGTDTQYF
few	TRBD2	TRBV10-3	TRBJ2-4	TGTGCCCTGGATACCGGGGGGCAGTACTTC	CALDTGGQYF
NA	NA	TRBV28	TRBJ1-2	TGTGCCAGCAGTACAGGGACCCATAACTATGGCTACACCTTC	CASSTGTHNYGYTF
few	NA	TRBV7-9	TRBJ2-5	TGTGCCAGCAGCTTAACGACAGTAGAGACCCAGTACTTC	CASSLTTVETQYF
NA	NA	TRBV7-2	TRBJ1-2	TGTGCCAGCAGCCGCCAAGAAGACTATGGCTACACCTTC	CASSRQEDYGYTF
few	NA	TRBV20-1	TRBJ1-1	TGCAGTGCTCAACCTAGGACAGAAGCTTTCTTT	CSAQPRTEAFF
NA	NA	TRBV10-3	TRBJ2-1	TGTGCCATCTCTTCCCGGGGCTATCGCTCCTACAATGAGCAGTTCTTC	CAISSRGYRSYNEQFF
few	NA	TRBV19	TRBJ2-1	TGTGCCAGTAGGTCGTCGGCGGCAGAGCAGTTCTTC	CASRSSAAEQFF
NA	TRBD1	TRBV27	TRBJ1-6	TGTGCCAGCAGCAAAGACAGGGCCAATTCACCCCTCCACTTT	CASSKDRANSPLHF
few	NA	TRBV29-1	TRBJ2-1	TGCAGCGTGATGGGCGGGTCCCACAATGAGCAGTTCTTC	CSVMGGSHNEQFF
few	NA	TRBV5-1	TRBJ1-4	TGCGCCAGCAGCTTTAACCGGGGGAGAGAAAAACTGTTTTTT	CASSFNRGREKLFF
NA	TRBD1	TRBV20-1	TRBJ2-7	TGCAGTGCGAGACCGAGGGGGCGATTGACCTACGAGCAGTACTTC	CSARPRGRLTYEQYF
NA	TRBD2	TRBV27	TRBJ2-1	TGTGCCAGCAGTTTATTTTGGCTACCGGGACTAGGAGAGAGTAGCTCCTACAATGAGCAGTTCTTC	CASSLFWLPGLGESSSYNEQFF
NA	NA	TRBV2	TRBJ2-5	TGTGCCAGCAGACGAGATGAGACCCAGTACTTC	CASRRDETQYF
NA	TRBD2	TRBV20-1	TRBJ2-4	TGCAGTGCTAGGCGCCGTCCTAGCGGAGCAACCGACCAGTACTTC	CSARRRPSGATDQYF
NA	TRBD1	TRBV27	TRBJ1-5	TGTGCCAGCAGTACAGCGAGGGACAGTTCCAATCAGCCCCAGCATTTT	CASSTARDSSNQPQHF
NA	NA	TRBV4-1	TRBJ1-3	TGCGCCAGCAGCGACCTCAGCTCTGGAAACACCATATATTTT	CASSDLSSGNTIYF
few	TRBD1	TRBV6-5	TRBJ2-7	TGTGCCAGCAGCCGTTCCGGACAGGCCTTTTACTACGAGCAGTACTTC	CASSRSGQAFYYEQYF
NA	TRBD1	TRBV6-1	TRBJ1-5	TGTGCCAGCAGTGAAGGATGGGACAGCCCGGTCCCCCAGCATTTT	CASSEGWDSPVPQHF
NA	TRBD1	TRBV6-1	TRBJ1-2	TGTGCCAGCAGTAAGACAGGGAACGGCTACACCTTC	CASSKTGNGYTF
few	NA	TRBV3-1	TRBJ1-6	TGTGCCAGCAGCCAAGTACAGGGCGGTTCACCCCTCCACTTT	CASSQVQGGSPLHF
NA	NA	TRBV7-9	TRBJ2-6	TGTGCCAGCAGCTTATACCCGGTTTACCTCTCTGGGGCCAACGTCCTGACTTTC	CASSLYPVYLSGANVLTF
few	NA	TRBV15	TRBJ1-4	TGTGCCACCAGCAGAGAAGGGGCAGGGCTAAATGAAAAACTGTTTTTT	CATSREGAGLNEKLFF
NA	TRBD2	TRBV19	TRBJ2-5	TGTGCCAGCGCGCCGGGACTAAAATACAATGAGCAGTACTTC	CASAPGLKYNEQYF
NA	NA	TRBV2	TRBJ1-2	TGTGCCAGCAGTGGGTGGGACAACTATGGCTACACCTTC	CASSGWDNYGYTF
few	NA	TRBV5-1	TRBJ1-2	TGCGCCAGCAGCTTGGAAGGTATCCCCTATGGCTACACCTTC	CASSLEGIPYGYTF
few	TRBD2	TRBV4-1	TRBJ2-1	TGCGCCAGCAGCCCCCTCCGCGCGGGACTAGCGGGTAACAATGAGCAGTTCTTC	CASSPLRAGLAGNNEQFF
NA	NA	TRBV12-5	TRBJ1-1	TGTGCTAGTGGTCGAGGGGTGGGCACTGAAGCTTTCTTT	CASGRGVGTEAFF